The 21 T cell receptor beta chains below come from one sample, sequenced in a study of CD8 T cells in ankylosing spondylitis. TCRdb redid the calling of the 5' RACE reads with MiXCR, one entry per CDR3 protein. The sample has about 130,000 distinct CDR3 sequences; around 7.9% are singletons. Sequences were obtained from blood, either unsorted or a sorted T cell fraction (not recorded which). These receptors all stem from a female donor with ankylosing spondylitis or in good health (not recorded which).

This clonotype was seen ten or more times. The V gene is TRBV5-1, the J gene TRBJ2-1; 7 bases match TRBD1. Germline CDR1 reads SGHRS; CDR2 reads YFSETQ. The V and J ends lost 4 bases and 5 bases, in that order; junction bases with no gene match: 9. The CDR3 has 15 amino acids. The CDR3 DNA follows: TGCGCCAGCAGCCCGGGACAGCTGAATCACAATGAGCAGTTCTTC. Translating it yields CASSPGQLNHNEQFF.

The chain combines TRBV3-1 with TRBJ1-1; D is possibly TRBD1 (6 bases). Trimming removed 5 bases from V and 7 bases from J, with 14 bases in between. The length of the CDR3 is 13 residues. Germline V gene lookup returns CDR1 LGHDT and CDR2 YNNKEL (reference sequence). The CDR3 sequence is CASSAGWGREAFF. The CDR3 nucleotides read TGTGCCAGCAGCGCCGGGTGGGGGCGTGAAGCTTTCTTT.

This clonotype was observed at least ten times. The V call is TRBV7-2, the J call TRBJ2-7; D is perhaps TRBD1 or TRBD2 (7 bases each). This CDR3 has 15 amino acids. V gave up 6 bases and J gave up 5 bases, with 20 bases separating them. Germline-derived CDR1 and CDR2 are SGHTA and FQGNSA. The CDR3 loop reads CASSTQTGRENEQYF. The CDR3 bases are TGTGCCAGCAGTACCCAGACAGGGAGGGAAAACGAGCAGTACTTC.

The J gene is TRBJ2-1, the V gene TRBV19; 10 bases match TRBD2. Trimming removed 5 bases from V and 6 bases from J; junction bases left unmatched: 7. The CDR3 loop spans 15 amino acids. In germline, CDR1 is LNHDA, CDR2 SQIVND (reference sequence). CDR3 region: CASSQSGGASNEQFF. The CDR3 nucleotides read TGTGCCAGTAGTCAAAGCGGGGGGGCGTCCAATGAGCAGTTCTTC.

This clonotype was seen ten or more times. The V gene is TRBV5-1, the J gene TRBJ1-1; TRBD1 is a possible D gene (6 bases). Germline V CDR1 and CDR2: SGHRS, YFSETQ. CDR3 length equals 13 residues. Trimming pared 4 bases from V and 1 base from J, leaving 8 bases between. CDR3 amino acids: CASSTGSNTEAFF. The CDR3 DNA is TGCGCCAGCAGCACAGGGTCGAACACTGAAGCTTTCTTT.

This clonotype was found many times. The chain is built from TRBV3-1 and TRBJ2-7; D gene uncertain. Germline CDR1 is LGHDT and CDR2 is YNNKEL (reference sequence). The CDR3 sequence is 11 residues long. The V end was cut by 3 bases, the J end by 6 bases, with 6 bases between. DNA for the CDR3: TGTGCCAGCAGCCATCATTTCGAGCAGTACTTC. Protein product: CASSHHFEQYF.

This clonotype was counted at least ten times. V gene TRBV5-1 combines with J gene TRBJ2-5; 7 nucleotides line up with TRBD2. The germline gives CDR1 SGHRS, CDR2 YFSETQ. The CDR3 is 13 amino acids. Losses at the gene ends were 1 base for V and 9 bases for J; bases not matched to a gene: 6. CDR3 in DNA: TGCGCCAGCAGCTTGACTAGCGACGTGCCCCAGTACTTC. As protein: CASSLTSDVPQYF.

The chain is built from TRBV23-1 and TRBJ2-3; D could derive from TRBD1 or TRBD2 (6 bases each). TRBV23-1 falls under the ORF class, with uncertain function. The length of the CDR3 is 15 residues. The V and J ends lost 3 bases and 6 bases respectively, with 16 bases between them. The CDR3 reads CASSQGGTPPDTQYF. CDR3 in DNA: TGCGCCAGCAGTCAGGGCGGGACACCGCCGGATACGCAGTATTTT.

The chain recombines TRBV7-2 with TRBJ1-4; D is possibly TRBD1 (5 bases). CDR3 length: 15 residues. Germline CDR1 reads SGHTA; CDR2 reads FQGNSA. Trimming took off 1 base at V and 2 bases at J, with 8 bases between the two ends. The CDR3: CASSLERQTNEKLFF. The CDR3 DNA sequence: TGTGCCAGCAGCTTAGAAAGACAGACTAATGAAAAACTGTTTTTT.

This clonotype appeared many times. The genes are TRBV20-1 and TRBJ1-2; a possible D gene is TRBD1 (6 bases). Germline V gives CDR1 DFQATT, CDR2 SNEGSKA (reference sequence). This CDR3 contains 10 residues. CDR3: CRAGADGYTF. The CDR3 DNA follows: TGCAGGGCGGGGGCCGATGGCTACACCTTC.

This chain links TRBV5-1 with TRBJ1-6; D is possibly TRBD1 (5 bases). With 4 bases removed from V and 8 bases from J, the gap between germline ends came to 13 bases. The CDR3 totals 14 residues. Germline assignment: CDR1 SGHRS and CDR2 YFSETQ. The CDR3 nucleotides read TGCGCCAGCAGCCCCCAGGGTGGCGATTCACCCCTCCACTTT. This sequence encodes CASSPQGGDSPLHF.

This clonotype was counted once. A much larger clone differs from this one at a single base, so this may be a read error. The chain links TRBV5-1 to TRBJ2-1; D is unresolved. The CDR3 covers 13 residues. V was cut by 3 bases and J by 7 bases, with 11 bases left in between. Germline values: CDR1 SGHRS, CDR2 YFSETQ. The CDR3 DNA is TGCGCCAGCAGCTGGGGTATAGGGAATGAGCAGTTCTTC. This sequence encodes CASSWGIGNEQFF.

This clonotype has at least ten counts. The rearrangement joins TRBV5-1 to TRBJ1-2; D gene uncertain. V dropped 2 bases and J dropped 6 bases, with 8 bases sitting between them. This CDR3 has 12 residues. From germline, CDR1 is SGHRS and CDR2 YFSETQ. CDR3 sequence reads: CASSLTGNGYTF. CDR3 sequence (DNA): TGCGCCAGCAGCTTAACGGGGAATGGCTACACCTTC.

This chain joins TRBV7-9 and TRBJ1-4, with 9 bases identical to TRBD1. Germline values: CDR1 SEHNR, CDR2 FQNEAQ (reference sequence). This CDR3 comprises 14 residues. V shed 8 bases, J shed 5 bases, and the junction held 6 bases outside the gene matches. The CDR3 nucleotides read TGTGCCAGCGGAAGGACAGGGGCGAATGAAAAACTGTTTTTT. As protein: CASGRTGANEKLFF.

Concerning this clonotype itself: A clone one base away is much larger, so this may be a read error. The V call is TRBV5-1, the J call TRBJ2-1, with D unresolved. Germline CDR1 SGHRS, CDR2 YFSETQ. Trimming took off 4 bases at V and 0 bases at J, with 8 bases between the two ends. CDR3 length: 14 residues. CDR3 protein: CASSRAGSYNEQFF. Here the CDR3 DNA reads TGCGCCAGCAGCCGCGCAGGCTCCTACAATGAGCAGTTCTTC.

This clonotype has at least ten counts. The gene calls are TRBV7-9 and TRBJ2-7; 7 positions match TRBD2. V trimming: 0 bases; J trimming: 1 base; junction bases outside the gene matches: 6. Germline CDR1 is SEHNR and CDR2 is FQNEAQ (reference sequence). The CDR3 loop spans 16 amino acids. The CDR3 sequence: CASSLALAEISYEQYF. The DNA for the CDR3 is TGTGCCAGCAGCTTAGCGCTAGCGGAGATATCCTACGAGCAGTACTTC.

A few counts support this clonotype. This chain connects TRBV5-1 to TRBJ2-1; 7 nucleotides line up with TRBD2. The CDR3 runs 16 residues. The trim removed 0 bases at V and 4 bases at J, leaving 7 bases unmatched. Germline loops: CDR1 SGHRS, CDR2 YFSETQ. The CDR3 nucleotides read TGCGCCAGCAGCTTGGTAGCTAGCGGAAAATACAATGAGCAGTTCTTC. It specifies CASSLVASGKYNEQFF. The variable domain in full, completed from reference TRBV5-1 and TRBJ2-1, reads KAGVTQTPRYLIKTRGQQVTLSCSPISGHRSVSWYQQTPGQGLQFLFEYFSETQRNKGNFPGRFSGRQFSNSRSEMNVSTLELGDSALYLCASSLVASGKYNEQFFGPGTRLTVL.

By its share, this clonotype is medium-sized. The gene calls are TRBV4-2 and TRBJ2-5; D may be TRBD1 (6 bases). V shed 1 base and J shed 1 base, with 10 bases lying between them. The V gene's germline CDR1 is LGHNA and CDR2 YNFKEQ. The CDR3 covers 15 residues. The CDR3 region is CASSQGGQIQETQYF. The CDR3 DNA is TGTGCCAGCAGCCAAGGGGGGCAGATCCAAGAGACCCAGTACTTC.

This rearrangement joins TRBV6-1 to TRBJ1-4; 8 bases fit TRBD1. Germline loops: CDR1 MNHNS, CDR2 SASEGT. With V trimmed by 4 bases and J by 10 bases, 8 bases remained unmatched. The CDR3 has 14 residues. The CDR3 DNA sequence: TGTGCCAGCAGTGCTGGACAGGGTATCGGAAAACTGTTTTTT. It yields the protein CASSAGQGIGKLFF.

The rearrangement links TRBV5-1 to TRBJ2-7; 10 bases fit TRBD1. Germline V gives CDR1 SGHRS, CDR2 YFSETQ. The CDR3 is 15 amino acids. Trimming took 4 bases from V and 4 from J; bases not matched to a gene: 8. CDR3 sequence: CASSEDRGVSYEQYF. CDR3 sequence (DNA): TGCGCCAGCAGCGAGGACAGGGGGGTTTCTTACGAGCAGTACTTC. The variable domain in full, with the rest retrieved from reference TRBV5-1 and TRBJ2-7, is KAGVTQTPRYLIKTRGQQVTLSCSPISGHRSVSWYQQTPGQGLQFLFEYFSETQRNKGNFPGRFSGRQFSNSRSEMNVSTLELGDSALYLCASSEDRGVSYEQYFGPGTRLTVT.

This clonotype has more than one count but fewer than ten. The CDR3 loop reads CASSSYGTSGPPPYNEQFF. In DNA, the CDR3 is TGTGCCAGCAGCTCCTACGGGACTAGCGGCCCCCCACCCTACAATGAGCAGTTCTTC. The V call is TRBV11-2, the J call TRBJ2-1; 11 nucleotides agree with TRBD2. The trim removed 4 bases at V and 2 bases at J, leaving 13 bases unmatched. Looked up from germline, CDR1 is SGHAT and CDR2 is FQNNGV. The CDR3 has 19 amino acids.